This record covers a single T cell receptor (beta chain). This entry comes from a study of shared clonotypes between healthy human individuals. A split of CD4+ cells into CD45RA+ naive and CD45RA-negative memory subsets was performed. Libraries were prepared by immunoSEQ multiplex PCR; TCRdb keeps only in-frame clonotypes and omits some of them. The data show under 2.5 million clones, 85% to 95% seen once. J lost 9 bases, V lost 2 bases, and 7 bases had no gene match. The CDR3 extends over 13 amino acids. From germline, CDR1 is SEHNR and CDR2 FQNEAQ (reference sequence). Sequencing used naive CD4+ T cells from PBMCs. Described subset: CD45RA+ positively selected. The receptor was isolated from a man younger than 30 in good health. Some clones in this sample may be carry-over from other donors' samples. V usage is TRBV7-9 and J usage is TRBJ2-7, with TRBD1 identical over 7 bases. The CDR3 loop is CASSLNPNRGQYF. DNA for the CDR3: TGTGCCAGCAGCTTAAACCCAAACAGGGGGCAGTACTTC. Variable domain in full (rest from reference TRBV7-9 and TRBJ2-7): DTGVSQNPRHKITKRGQNVTFRCDPISEHNRLYWYRQTLGQGPEFLTYFQNEAQLEKSRLLSDRFSAERPKGSFSTLEIQRTEQGDSAMYLCASSLNPNRGQYFGPGTRLTVT.